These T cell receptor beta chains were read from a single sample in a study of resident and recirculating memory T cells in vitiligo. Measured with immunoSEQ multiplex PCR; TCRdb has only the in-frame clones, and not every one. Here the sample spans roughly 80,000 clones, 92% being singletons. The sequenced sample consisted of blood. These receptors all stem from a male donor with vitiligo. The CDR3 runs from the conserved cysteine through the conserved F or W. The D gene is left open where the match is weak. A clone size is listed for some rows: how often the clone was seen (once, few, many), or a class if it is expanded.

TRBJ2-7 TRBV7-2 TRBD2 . CASSPGTSGPSYEQYF TGTGCCAGCAGCCCCGGGACTAGCGGCCCCAGCTACGAGCAGTACTTC
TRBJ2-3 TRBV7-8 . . CASSLDGPDTQYF TGTGCCAGCAGCTTAGATGGCCCGGATACGCAGTATTTT
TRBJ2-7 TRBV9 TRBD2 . CASSVATGGGYEQYF TGTGCCAGCAGCGTAGCTACGGGGGGGGGCTACGAGCAGTACTTC
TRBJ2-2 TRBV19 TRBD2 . CASSIGPGLAGNTGELFF TGTGCCAGTAGTATAGGCCCCGGGCTAGCGGGGAACACCGGGGAGCTGTTTTTT
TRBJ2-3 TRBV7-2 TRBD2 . CASSLAILAGGPAGTQYF TGTGCCAGCAGCTTAGCTATACTAGCGGGAGGGCCGGCGGGTACGCAGTATTTT
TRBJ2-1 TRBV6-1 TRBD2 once CASPKGLAGVRKFF TGTGCCAGCCCAAAGGGACTAGCGGGAGTGAGGAAGTTCTTC
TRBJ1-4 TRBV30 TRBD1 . CAWDRGAHEKLFF TGTGCCTGGGACAGGGGGGCACATGAAAAACTGTTTTTT
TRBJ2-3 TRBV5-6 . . CASSPLAGWGTDTQYF TGTGCCAGCAGCCCTCTTGCGGGATGGGGTACAGATACGCAGTATTTT
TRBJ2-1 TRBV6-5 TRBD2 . CASSSPGGGSYNEQFF TGTGCCAGCAGTTCCCCCGGGGGGGGCTCCTACAATGAGCAGTTCTTC
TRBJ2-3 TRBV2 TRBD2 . CASSEFGLAGGTDTQYF TGTGCCAGCAGTGAATTCGGACTAGCGGGAGGCACAGATACGCAGTATTTT
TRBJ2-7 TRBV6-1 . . CASSEGAWAGEQYF TGTGCCAGCAGTGAAGGGGCCTGGGCGGGCGAGCAGTACTTC
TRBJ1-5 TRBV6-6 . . CASSYPTGNQPQHF TGTGCCAGCAGTTACCCCACAGGTAATCAGCCCCAGCATTTT
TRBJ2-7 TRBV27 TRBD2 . CASRGLAVYEQYF TGTGCCAGCAGGGGACTAGCGGTTTACGAGCAGTACTTC
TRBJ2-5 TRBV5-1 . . CASSLGDLETQYF TGCGCCAGCAGCTTGGGGGACTTGGAGACCCAGTACTTC
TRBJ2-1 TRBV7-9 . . CASSPRPRGKQFF TGTGCCAGCAGCCCCCGACCCCGAGGGAAGCAGTTCTTC
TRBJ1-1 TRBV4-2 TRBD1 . CASSHKEDRTWGAFF TGTGCCAGCAGCCACAAAGAGGACAGGACGTGGGGAGCTTTCTTT
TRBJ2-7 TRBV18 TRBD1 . CASSPGQGATYQYF TGTGCCAGCTCACCAGGACAGGGGGCAACGTACCAGTACTTC
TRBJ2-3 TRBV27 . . CASSLSFGDTQYF TGTGCCAGCAGTTTATCGTTCGGAGATACGCAGTATTTT
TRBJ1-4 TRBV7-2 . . CASSSQGRDEKLFF TGTGCCAGCAGCTCACAGGGCCGGGATGAAAAACTGTTTTTT
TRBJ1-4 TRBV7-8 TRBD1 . CASSPATGEVFGNEKLFF TGTGCCAGCAGCCCAGCGACAGGGGAGGTGTTTGGAAATGAAAAACTGTTTTTT
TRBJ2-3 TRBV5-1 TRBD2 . CASSRAGGGTDTQYF TGCGCCAGCAGCCGGGCGGGAGGGGGCACAGATACGCAGTATTTT
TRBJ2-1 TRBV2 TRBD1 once CASLRQGRNEQFF TGTGCCAGCCTGCGACAGGGCCGGAATGAGCAGTTCTTC
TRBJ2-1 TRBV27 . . CASSYSDFYNEQFF TGTGCCAGCAGTTACTCCGACTTCTACAATGAGCAGTTCTTC
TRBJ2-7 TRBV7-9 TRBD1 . CASSSRQGFYEQYF TGTGCCAGCAGCTCCAGACAGGGTTTCTACGAGCAGTACTTC
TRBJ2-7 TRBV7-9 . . CASSLGSSDEQYF TGTGCCAGCAGCTTAGGATCGAGCGACGAGCAGTACTTC
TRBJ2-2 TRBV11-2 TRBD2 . CASSWTRGRSGELFF TGTGCCAGCAGCTGGACTAGAGGGCGAAGCGGGGAGCTGTTTTTT
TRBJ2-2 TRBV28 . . CASRVLGPSGTGELFF TGTGCCAGCAGGGTGCTAGGCCCTTCGGGCACCGGGGAGCTGTTTTTT
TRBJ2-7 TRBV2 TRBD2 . CASSEGLADPYEQYF TGTGCCAGCAGTGAGGGACTAGCGGACCCCTACGAGCAGTACTTC
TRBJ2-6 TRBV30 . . CAWSSGAGANVLTF TGTGCCTGGAGTAGTGGAGCTGGGGCCAACGTCCTGACTTTC
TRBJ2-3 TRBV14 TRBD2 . CASSQDEDPFSGTSTDTQYF TGTGCCAGCAGCCAAGATGAGGATCCCTTTAGCGGGACAAGCACAGATACGCAGTATTTT
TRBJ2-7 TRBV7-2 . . CASSFKATFSYEQYF TGTGCCAGCAGCTTTAAAGCTACCTTCTCCTACGAGCAGTACTTC
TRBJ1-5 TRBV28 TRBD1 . CASSFSDRPWPQHF TGTGCCAGCAGTTTTTCGGACAGGCCATGGCCCCAGCATTTT
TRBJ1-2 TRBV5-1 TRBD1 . CASSLDAGGHYGYTF TGCGCCAGCAGCTTGGATGCAGGGGGACACTATGGCTACACCTTC
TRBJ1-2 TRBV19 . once CASSLRQSYTF TGTGCCAGTAGTCTGCGGCAATCATATACCTTC
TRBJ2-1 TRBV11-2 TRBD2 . CASSLGTSGMNEQFF TGTGCCAGCAGCTTAGGAACTAGCGGGATGAATGAGCAGTTCTTC
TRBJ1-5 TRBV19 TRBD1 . CASSPLRTGVHQPQHF TGTGCCAGTAGCCCCCTAAGGACAGGGGTCCATCAGCCCCAGCATTTT
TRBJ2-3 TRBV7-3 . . CASSQQEGNTQYF TGTGCCAGCAGCCAGCAAGAGGGTAATACGCAGTATTTT
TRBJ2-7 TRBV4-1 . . CASSQDSGAYEQYF TGCGCCAGCAGCCAAGATTCGGGGGCCTACGAGCAGTACTTC
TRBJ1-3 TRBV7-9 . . CASSLEESGNTIYF TGTGCCAGCAGCTTAGAGGAGTCTGGAAACACCATATATTTT
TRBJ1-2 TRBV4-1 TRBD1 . CASSPRDRANYGYTF TGCGCCAGCAGCCCTCGGGACAGAGCTAACTATGGCTACACCTTC
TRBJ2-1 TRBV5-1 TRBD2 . CASSFFRGLVNEQFF TGCGCCAGCAGCTTCTTTCGGGGACTAGTTAATGAGCAGTTCTTC
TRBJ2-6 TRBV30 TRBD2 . CAWGLAGSGANVLTF TGTGCCTGGGGCCTAGCGGGCTCTGGGGCCAACGTCCTGACTTTC
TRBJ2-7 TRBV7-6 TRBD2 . CASQRRRGAWYEQYF TGTGCCAGTCAAAGAAGGCGGGGGGCTTGGTACGAGCAGTACTTC
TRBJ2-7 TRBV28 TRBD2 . CASSLSGGRGAYEQYF TGTGCCAGCAGTTTATCGGGCGGGAGGGGGGCCTACGAGCAGTACTTC
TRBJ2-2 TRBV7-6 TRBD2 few CASSPGLAENTGELFF TGTGCCAGCAGCCCTGGGCTAGCGGAGAACACCGGGGAGCTGTTTTTT
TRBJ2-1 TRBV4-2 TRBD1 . CASSQLQGRNEQFF TGTGCCAGCAGCCAACTACAGGGGCGTAATGAGCAGTTCTTC
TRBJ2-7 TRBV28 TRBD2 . CASSPSGGTKYEQYF TGTGCCAGCAGTCCTAGCGGGGGGACAAAATACGAGCAGTACTTC
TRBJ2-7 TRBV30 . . CAWRPRGGSRAGEQYF TGTGCCTGGAGACCCCGAGGGGGGTCCCGAGCGGGGGAGCAGTACTTC
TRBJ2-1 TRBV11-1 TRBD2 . CASNIGLEAQFF TGTGCCAGCAATATCGGACTAGAGGCGCAGTTCTTC
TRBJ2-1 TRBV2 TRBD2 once CASTYSGSSYNEQFF TGTGCCAGCACGTATAGCGGGAGTTCCTACAATGAGCAGTTCTTC
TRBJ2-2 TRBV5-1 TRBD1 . CASSWPPGTGSGELFF TGCGCCAGCAGCTGGCCCCCCGGGACAGGGTCCGGGGAGCTGTTTTTT
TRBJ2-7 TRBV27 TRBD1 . CASSLSGQSYEQYF TGTGCCAGCAGTTTATCGGGACAGAGCTACGAGCAGTACTTC
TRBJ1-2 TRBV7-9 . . CASSDPSGALDYGYTF TGTGCCAGCAGCGATCCCTCAGGGGCGCTTGACTATGGCTACACCTTC
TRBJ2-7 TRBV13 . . CASSPPPGRPSYEQYF TGTGCCAGCAGCCCTCCGCCCGGGAGACCCTCCTACGAGCAGTACTTC
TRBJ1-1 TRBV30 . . CAWSQWGGVNTEAFF TGTGCCTGGAGTCAATGGGGGGGGGTTAACACTGAAGCTTTCTTT
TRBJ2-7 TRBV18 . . CASSPRTVGPYEQYF TGTGCCAGCTCACCAAGGACGGTGGGGCCCTACGAGCAGTACTTC
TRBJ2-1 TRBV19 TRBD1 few CASSIRDRDHGEQFF TGTGCCAGTAGTATCCGGGACAGGGACCATGGCGAGCAGTTCTTC